The clone carrying this T cell receptor beta chain was seen more than once but under ten times. Its target is not known. This sample is part of a study of vaccination and CD4 T cells after COVID-19. Study results and limitations: Convalescent patients gained a median 86.3% of their reactive clones only post-vaccination.

Sequenced with the Oncomine TCR Beta short-read assay was DNA taken from cultured CD4+ T cells. TCRdb fed the PCR reads into MiXCR, producing one record per CDR3 protein. Among approximately 12,000 distinct CDR3 sequences listed, around 20% were seen once. The CDR3 consists of 17 residues. The germline V and J ends were trimmed by 2 bases and 3 bases, with 14 bases remaining between them. Looked up from germline, CDR1 is MNHEY and CDR2 is SMNVEV (reference sequence). Treatment specified: approximately nine-day PBMC culture with coronavirus spike peptide pools or control peptides (ViraFEST assay). Expanded clonotypes were found by TCR sequencing after peptide-pool stimulation (ViraFEST). Negative selection yielded CD4+ T cells from day-10 cultures.

The chain carries TRBV27 and TRBJ1-6; TRBD1 might be the D (5 bases). Sample: CD4+ T cells from blood, cultured in vitro, taken before SARS-CoV-2 vaccination. This sequence was found in a human donor who received a COVID-19 vaccine. CDR3 residues: CASSLGPDRIYNSPLHF. The CDR3 bases are TGTGCCAGCAGTTTAGGTCCCGACAGAATCTATAATTCACCCCTCCACTTT.